This TCR beta chain was sequenced during a study of vaccination effects on CD4 cells after COVID-19. Expansion of antigen-specific CD4+ T cells with viral peptide pools was carried out by the ViraFEST assay before sequencing. The culture ran for roughly ten days before CD4+ T cells were isolated. Two-dose BNT162b2 or mRNA-1273 vaccination was given to participants. With respect to this clone: Its cognate antigen is unknown.

TCRdb keeps only in-frame clones here, not all; method: immunoSEQ multiplex PCR. The sample carries 15,000 or so clones, 70% recorded once. The V segment lost 3 bases and the J segment 4 bases; nucleotides outside the gene matches: 12. The germline gives CDR1 MRHNA, CDR2 SNTAGT. This CDR3 comprises 17 residues. This receptor was identified in a human donor who received a COVID-19 vaccine. The input for sequencing was CD4+ T cells from PBMCs cultured with SARS-CoV-2 spike peptides, taken after COVID-19 vaccination. The V call is TRBV6-4, the J call TRBJ1-2, with 9 bases lining up with TRBD1. Written as DNA, the CDR3 is TGTGCCAGCAGTGAGGTCGCCGGACAGGGGAAATTCTATGGCTACACCTTC. Its protein product is CASSEVAGQGKFYGYTF.